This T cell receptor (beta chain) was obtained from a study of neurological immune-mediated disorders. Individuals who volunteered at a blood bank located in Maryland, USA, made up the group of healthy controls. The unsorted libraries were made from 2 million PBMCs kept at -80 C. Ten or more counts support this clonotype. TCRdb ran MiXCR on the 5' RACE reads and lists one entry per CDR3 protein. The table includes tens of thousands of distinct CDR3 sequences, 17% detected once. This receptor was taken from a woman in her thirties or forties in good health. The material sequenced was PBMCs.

In DNA form, the CDR3 reads TGTGCCAGCAGGGGGACAGGGGGCTACGAGCAGTACTTC. It yields the protein CASRGTGGYEQYF. V usage is TRBV6-2 or TRBV6-3 and J usage is TRBJ2-7; TRBD1 matches 11 bases. The ends lost 6 bases at V and 3 bases at J; junction bases unmatched: 1. Germline V gives CDR1 MNHEY, CDR2 SVGEGT. CDR3 length equals 13 residues.